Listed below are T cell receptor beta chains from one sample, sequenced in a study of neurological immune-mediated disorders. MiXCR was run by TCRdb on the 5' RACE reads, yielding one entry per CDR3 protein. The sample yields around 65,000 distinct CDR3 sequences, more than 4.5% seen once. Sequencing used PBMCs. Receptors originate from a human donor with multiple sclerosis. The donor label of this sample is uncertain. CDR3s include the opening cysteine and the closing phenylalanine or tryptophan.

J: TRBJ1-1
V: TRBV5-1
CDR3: CASRNDRDTEAFF

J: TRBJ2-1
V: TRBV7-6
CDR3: CASSLDYGNRVNNEQFF

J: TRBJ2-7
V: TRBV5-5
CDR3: CASSHFGGTYEQYF

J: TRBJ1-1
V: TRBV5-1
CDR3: CASSSNMNTEAFF

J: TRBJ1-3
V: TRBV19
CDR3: CASSNGISGNTIYF

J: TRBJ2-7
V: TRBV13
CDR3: CASSLTWGLAGISYEQYF

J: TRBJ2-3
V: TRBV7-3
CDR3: CASSDGGAGTDTQYF

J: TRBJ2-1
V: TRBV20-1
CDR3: CSARIPGFSYNEQFF

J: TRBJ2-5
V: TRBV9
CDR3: CASSVGLHGTPRETQYF

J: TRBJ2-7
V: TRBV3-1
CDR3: CASSQATPPEQYF

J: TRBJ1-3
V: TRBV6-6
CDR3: CASSSSGTTGNTIYF

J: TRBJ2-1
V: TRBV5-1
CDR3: CASSFTGGNEQFF

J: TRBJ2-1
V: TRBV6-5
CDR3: CASARGYEQFF

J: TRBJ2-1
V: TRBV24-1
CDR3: CATIQGAPSYNEQFF

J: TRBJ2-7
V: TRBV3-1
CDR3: CASSQVGAGRYEQYF

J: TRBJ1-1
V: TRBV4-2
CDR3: CASSQEFGVANTEAFF

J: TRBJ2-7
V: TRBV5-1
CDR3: CASSLEGANEQYF

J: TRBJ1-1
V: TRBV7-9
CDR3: CASRPGRGGNTEAFF

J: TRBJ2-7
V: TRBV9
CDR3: CASSPDGTYEQYF

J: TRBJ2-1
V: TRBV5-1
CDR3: CASSPGLAGTTANEQFF

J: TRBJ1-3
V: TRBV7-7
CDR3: CASSPGTGPLSGNTIYF

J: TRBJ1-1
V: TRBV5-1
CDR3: CASSFRVYMNTEAFF

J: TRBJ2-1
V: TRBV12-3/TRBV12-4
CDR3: CASSFSGGRERFF

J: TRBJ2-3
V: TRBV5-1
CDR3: CASRPLLFTDTQYF

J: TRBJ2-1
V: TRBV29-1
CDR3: CSVEDRGRGNANEQFF

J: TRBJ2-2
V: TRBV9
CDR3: CTRTQSGTGELFF

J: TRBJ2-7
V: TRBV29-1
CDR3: CSVEGGRNEQYF

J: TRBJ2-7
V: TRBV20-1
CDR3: CSAPRTGGRNYEQYF

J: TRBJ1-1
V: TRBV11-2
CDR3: CASSLTLGNTEPIF

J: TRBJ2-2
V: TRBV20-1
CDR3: CSARRQDTGELFF

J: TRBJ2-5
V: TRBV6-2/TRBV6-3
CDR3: CASTAGAAETQYF

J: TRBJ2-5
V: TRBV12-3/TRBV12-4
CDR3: CASSTGPTGTQYF

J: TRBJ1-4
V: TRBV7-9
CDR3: CASSGQRATNEKLFF

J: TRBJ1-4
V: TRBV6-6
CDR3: CASSYFQGGTEKLFF

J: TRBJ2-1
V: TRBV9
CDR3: CASSVNGEQFF

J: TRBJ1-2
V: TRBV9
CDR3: CASRDFKTGGNYGYTF

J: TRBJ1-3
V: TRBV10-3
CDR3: CAIFDGGSGNTIYF

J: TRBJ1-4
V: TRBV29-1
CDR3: CSVSHGTGNEKLFF

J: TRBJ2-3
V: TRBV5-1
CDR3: CASSLVTSVGTDTQYF

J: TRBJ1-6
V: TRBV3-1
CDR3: CASSRGGGSPLHF

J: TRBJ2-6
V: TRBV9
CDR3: CASSIISVSGANVLTF

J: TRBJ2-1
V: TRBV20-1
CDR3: CSANVRDTPSNEQFF

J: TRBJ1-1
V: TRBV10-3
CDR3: CAITPTGGDTEAFF

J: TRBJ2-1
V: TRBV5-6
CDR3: CASSLGLAGGNEQFF

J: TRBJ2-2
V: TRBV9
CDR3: CASSEGQGWDGTGELFF

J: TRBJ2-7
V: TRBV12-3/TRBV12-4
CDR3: CASTQGGNEQYF

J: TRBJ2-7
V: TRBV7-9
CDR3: CASSLFLGQGDNEQYF

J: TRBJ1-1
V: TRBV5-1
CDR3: CASSLLAEGVYTEAFF

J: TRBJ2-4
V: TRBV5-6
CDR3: CASSATLDRGNIQYF

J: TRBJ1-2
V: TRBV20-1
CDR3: CSAGGQYGYTF